The 26 T cell receptor beta chains presented below share a single source sample, sequenced in a study of blood T cell repertoires in COVID-19. Here immunoSEQ multiplex PCR was the method, and the copy in TCRdb shows in-frame clones only, minus some. Of 60,000 to 85,000 clones in the sample, about 80% are singletons; the top ten hold about 12%. Sequenced sample: peripheral blood. Receptor source: a human donor in a cohort sampled during active COVID-19.

V is TRBV7-2 and J is TRBJ2-5; D possibly corresponds to TRBD1 (5 bases). The CDR3 contains 14 residues. In germline, CDR1 is SGHTA, CDR2 FQGNSA. The germline V and J ends were trimmed by 5 bases and 1 base, with 11 bases remaining between them. CDR3 DNA sequence: TGTGCCAGCAGCAGGAGTGGGGCCCAAGAGACCCAGTACTTC. Translating it yields CASSRSGAQETQYF.

This chain uses TRBV12-3 or TRBV12-4 with TRBJ1-1; 10 bases are shared with TRBD1. The CDR3 spans 13 residues. Trimming cost V 6 bases and J 4 bases; bases outside gene matches: 2. The CDR3, as DNA: TGTGCCAGCAGCGGGACAGGGGCCACTGAAGCTTTCTTT. Encoded protein: CASSGTGATEAFF.

This clone was counted a single time. The CDR3 protein is CASSPLSRGGRIRANTGELFF. The CDR3 DNA sequence: TGTGCCAGCAGTCCTTTGAGTCGGGGCGGGAGAATCCGGGCGAACACCGGGGAGCTGTTTTTT. This sequence joins TRBV27 and TRBJ2-2, with 7 bases matching TRBD2. The CDR3 is 21 residues long. The ends lost 5 bases at V and 0 bases at J; junction bases unmatched: 21. Germline assignment: CDR1 MNHEY and CDR2 SMNVEV (reference sequence).

The J gene is TRBJ2-3, the V gene TRBV19, with no clear D. With 5 bases removed from V and 1 base from J, the gap between germline ends came to 10 bases. Germline V gene sequence: CDR1 LNHDA, CDR2 SQIVND (reference sequence). The CDR3 contains 14 residues. The CDR3 sequence: CASSLALGTDTQYF. DNA for the CDR3: TGTGCCAGTAGTCTCGCGCTTGGCACAGATACGCAGTATTTT.

This clone is a singleton in its sample. This chain joins TRBV4-3 and TRBJ1-6; tentative D call: TRBD1 (5 bases). Per germline, CDR1 LGHNA and CDR2 YSLEER. This CDR3 is built from 18 residues. Trimming took 0 bases from V and 0 from J, leaving 12 bases between them. In DNA form, the CDR3 reads TGCGCCAGCAGCCAAGATCTGGGGGGGGACTCCTATAATTCACCCCTCCACTTT. Residues: CASSQDLGGDSYNSPLHF.

The chain is built from TRBV6-6 and TRBJ1-5, with a weak D call TRBD1 (6 bases). Per germline, CDR1 MNHNY and CDR2 SVGAGI (reference sequence). Between the trimmed V and J ends, which lost 6 bases and 2 bases, there was a span of 20 bases. This CDR3 is built from 17 residues. CDR3 in amino acids: CASRRRGGAGGNQPQHF. For the CDR3, the DNA is TGTGCCAGCAGACGACGGGGGGGGGCTGGGGGCAATCAGCCCCAGCATTTT.

Notes on this clone: Germline is not matched at one junction end, which may reflect a read error. This chain links TRBV7-7 with TRBJ1-3; 9 nucleotides agree with TRBD1. CDR1 and CDR2 from the germline V gene are SSHAT and FNYEAQ (reference sequence). The CDR3 is made up of 16 amino acids. CDR3 nucleotide sequence: TGTGCTAGCAGCTCGGGGACAGGGCGCTCTGGAAACACCATATATTTT. This codes for CASSSGTGRSGNTIYF.

The gene calls are TRBV19 and TRBJ1-1; no definite D call. CDR1 and CDR2 from the germline V gene are LNHDA and SQIVND (reference sequence). With 5 bases removed from V and 3 bases from J, the gap between germline ends came to 13 bases. The CDR3 extends over 14 amino acids. The CDR3 protein is CASSLKGGHTEAFF. CDR3 DNA sequence: TGTGCCAGTAGTCTCAAGGGCGGGCACACTGAAGCTTTCTTT.

The chain uses TRBV6-2 or TRBV6-3 and TRBJ1-1, with D possibly matching TRBD1 (5 bases). Trimming removed 6 bases at V and 1 base at J, with 15 bases between. This CDR3 is built from 15 residues. Per the germline V gene, CDR1 is MNHEY and CDR2 is SVGEGT. The chain's CDR3 is CASSAGGGRNTEAFF. The CDR3 coding sequence is TGTGCCAGCAGCGCCGGGGGGGGAAGGAACACTGAAGCTTTCTTT.

The CDR3: CASSLVVSGSYEQYV. In nucleotides, the CDR3 is TGTGCCAGCAGCTTAGTCGTCAGCGGGAGTTACGAGCAGTACGTC. The chain has TRBV7-9 and TRBJ2-7; 8 bases map to TRBD2. The CDR3 totals 15 residues. The germline V gene encodes CDR1 SEHNR and CDR2 FQNEAQ (reference sequence). The J segment lost 4 bases and the V segment lost 1 base, leaving 6 bases of the junction unmatched.

The gene calls are TRBV12-5 and TRBJ1-2, with D tentatively TRBD1 (5 bases). Trimming removed 3 bases at V and 8 bases at J, with 10 bases between. Germline CDR1 and CDR2: LGHNT and FRNRAP. The CDR3 runs 12 residues. CDR3 DNA sequence: TGTGCTAGTGGTTTTAGGGGCGGAGGCTACACCTTC. Translated: CASGFRGGGYTF.

This rearrangement joins TRBV3-1 (or the pseudogene TRBV3-2) to TRBJ1-5, with a possible D match to TRBD1 (5 bases). Trimming stripped 2 bases from V and 7 bases from J, with 9 bases between. This CDR3 contains 13 residues. In germline, CDR1 is LGHDT, CDR2 YNNKEL (reference sequence). CDR3 nucleotide sequence: TGTGCCAGCAGCCAACTGGAGGGGCAGCCCCAGCATTTT. It yields the protein CASSQLEGQPQHF.

The rearrangement joins TRBV6-6 to TRBJ1-5; 8 bases agree with TRBD1. Looked up from germline, CDR1 is MNHNY and CDR2 is SVGAGI (reference sequence). The CDR3 covers 14 residues. V lost 5 bases and J lost 6; bases outside the gene matches: 6. The CDR3 nucleotides read TGTGCCAGCAGTATTCAGGGGGCGGGTCAGCCCCAGCATTTT. It codes for CASSIQGAGQPQHF.

V gene TRBV9 combines with J gene TRBJ1-3; D remains unclear. Trimming pared 4 bases from V and 0 bases from J, leaving 5 bases between. This CDR3 region has 13 residues. Germline V gives CDR1 SGDLS, CDR2 YYNGEE. The CDR3 protein is CASSRDSGNTIYF. In DNA form, the CDR3 reads TGTGCCAGCAGCCGGGACTCTGGAAACACCATATATTTT.

This chain uses TRBV2 with TRBJ1-2; 7 positions agree with TRBD1. The CDR3 is 12 residues long. Germline values: CDR1 SNHLY, CDR2 FYNNEI. The J segment lost 8 bases and the V segment lost 6 bases, leaving 6 bases of the junction unmatched. CDR3 sequence (DNA): TGTGCCAGCAGGGAGACAGGGTACGGCTACACCTTC. Translating gives CASRETGYGYTF.

The chain links TRBV12-2 to TRBJ1-4; the DNA was not used to check the table's D call, TRBD1. TRBV12-2 is an annotated pseudogene. The CDR3 runs 16 residues. This CDR3 is CASRRRGGTANEKLFF. As DNA, the CDR3 is TGTGCAAGTCGTCGACGTGGGGGGACAGCTAATGAAAAACTGTTTTTT.

This clone was recorded a few times. This sequence joins TRBV7-9 and TRBJ2-3, with 8 bases aligning to TRBD2. Germline loops: CDR1 SEHNR, CDR2 FQNEAQ (reference sequence). V was clipped by 7 bases and J by 1 base; unmatched bases: 4. The CDR3 loop spans 14 amino acids. CDR3 nucleotide sequence: TGTGCCAGCACCGTTAGCGGGGGCACAGATACGCAGTATTTT. Translated: CASTVSGGTDTQYF.

This clone has a handful of counts. The CDR3: CASSWKGQGGEQYF. The DNA of the CDR3 is TGTGCCAGCAGCTGGAAAGGACAGGGCGGCGAGCAGTACTTC. This chain joins TRBV5-4 and TRBJ2-7; 8 positions agree with TRBD1. Germline CDR1 reads SGHNT; CDR2 reads YYREEE (reference sequence). Germline trimming cut 3 bases from V and 6 bases from J; bases unmatched to any gene: 8. CDR3 length: 14 amino acids.

The CDR3 sequence: CATSRETSGYGATNEKLFF. The CDR3, as DNA: TGTGCCACCAGCAGAGAAACTTCAGGGTACGGTGCAACTAATGAAAAACTGTTTTTT. This chain connects TRBV15 to TRBJ1-4; the D gene is possibly TRBD1 (5 bases). This CDR3 is built from 19 residues. V lost 0 bases, J lost 0 bases, and 17 bases lay in between. Germline V CDR1 and CDR2: LNHNV, YYDKDF (reference sequence).

The rearrangement links TRBV2 to TRBJ1-6; maybe TRBD1 (6 bases). The CDR3 consists of 17 residues. V was cut by 8 bases and J by 4 bases, with 21 bases left in between. CDR1 is SNHLY and CDR2 is FYNNEI in the germline V gene. The CDR3 nucleotides read TGTGCCAGCGGCGAACAACAGGGAAGGGCTTATAATTCACCCCTCCACTTT. Its protein is CASGEQQGRAYNSPLHF.

The V and J genes are TRBV6-5 and TRBJ1-2; TRBD1 matches 9 bases. The V segment lost 6 bases and the J segment 4 bases; nucleotides outside the gene matches: 3. Germline V gene lookup returns CDR1 MNHEY and CDR2 SVGAGI. This CDR3 has 13 amino acids. Here the CDR3 reads CASRGQGIYGYTF. The DNA for the CDR3 is TGTGCCAGCAGGGGACAGGGAATCTATGGCTACACCTTC.

This chain connects TRBV18 to TRBJ2-1; TRBD1 matches 7 bases. Germline-derived CDR1 and CDR2 are KGHSH and LQKENI. V trimming: 2 bases; J trimming: 6 bases; junction bases outside the gene matches: 4. This CDR3 region has 14 residues. CDR3 nucleotides: TGTGCCAGCTCACCAAAACAGGGGCCCAATGAGCAGTTCTTC. Translating gives CASSPKQGPNEQFF.

The chain links TRBV30 to TRBJ1-6; the D gene is possibly TRBD1 (5 bases). The CDR3 totals 15 residues. Germline CDR1 is GTSNPN and CDR2 is SVGIG (reference sequence). The V end lost 2 bases, the J end lost 10 bases, and 18 bases lay between the germline ends. In DNA, the CDR3 is TGTGCCTGGAGTCTCGAGCGGGGGATAGAGTCACCCCTCCACTTT. Protein: CAWSLERGIESPLHF.

The V and J genes are TRBV4-3 and TRBJ2-1; 12 bases fit TRBD2. The CDR3 loop spans 17 amino acids. CDR1 LGHNA and CDR2 YSLEER come from the germline V gene. Germline trimming cut 5 bases from V and 6 bases from J; bases unmatched to any gene: 11. This CDR3 reads CASSTPSGRAGRNEQFF. CDR3 nucleotide sequence: TGCGCCAGCAGCACGCCTAGCGGGAGGGCCGGTCGCAATGAGCAGTTCTTC.

This clone was seen a single time. The J gene is TRBJ2-3, the V gene TRBV9; 7 positions match TRBD2. CDR3 size: 14 residues. V dropped 4 bases and J dropped 3; count of bases not matched to a gene: 5. In germline, CDR1 is SGDLS, CDR2 YYNGEE. CDR3 DNA: TGTGCCAGCAGCAAAACGCGGGGGACAGATACGCAGTATTTT. Its translation is CASSKTRGTDTQYF.

This chain links TRBV6-6 with TRBJ2-7; 10 bases align to TRBD1. The CDR3 extends over 15 amino acids. The ends lost 6 bases at V and 2 bases at J; junction bases unmatched: 7. Germline values: CDR1 MNHNY, CDR2 SVGAGI (reference sequence). The DNA of the CDR3 is TGTGCCAGCAGACGCGGCGGACAGGGGGCCTACGAGCAGTACGTC. This codes for CASRRGGQGAYEQYV.